The entry that follows covers one T cell receptor (beta chain) sequence. Its antigen is still unknown. Researchers ran the PCR with 60 Vbeta and 13 Jbeta primers. The protocol was immunoSEQ multiplex PCR, while the TCRdb copy is restricted to in-frame clones and leaves out a portion. There are 65,000 to 100,000 clones in the sample; 70% to 80% occur only once, and about 15% lies in the top ten. This specimen comes from a study of cytomegalovirus exposure and HLA in healthy donors. Study observations and caveats: TCR beta V- and J-gene trimming was later associated with a missense DCLRE1C variant. When a later analysis compared HLA-associated TCR beta chains with equally common others, the HLA-associated chains turned out to be more clonally expanded and to have lower generation probabilities. Cytomegalovirus-associated TCR beta chains were listed, numbering roughly 150.

This clonotype originated in a woman aged 40 to 50 in good health and CMV-seropositive. Specimen: PBMCs.

The CDR3 DNA reads as TGTGCCAGCAGTGAATTGGGACTAGCGGGAGCGGTCGATGAGCAGTTCTTC. The encoded protein is CASSELGLAGAVDEQFF. This rearrangement joins TRBV25-1 to TRBJ2-1; 14 positions match TRBD2. The CDR3 contains 17 residues. The germline V gene encodes CDR1 MGHDK and CDR2 SYGVNS. V gave up 1 base and J gave up 8 bases; unmatched junction bases: 7.